Presented here are 3 T cell receptor beta chains from one specimen sequenced in a study of cytomegalovirus exposure and HLA in healthy donors. Data came from immunoSEQ multiplex PCR; TCRdb stores just in-frame clones and leaves some out. The sample holds some 84,000 clones; about nine tenths are singletons and the top ten take about 1.9%. The sample taken for sequencing was PBMCs. The origin of the receptors is a young man in good health and CMV-seronegative.

The chain recombines TRBV7-9 with TRBJ1-1, with a weak D call TRBD1 (5 bases). From germline, CDR1 is SEHNR and CDR2 FQNEAQ (reference sequence). The CDR3 has 13 residues. V was cut by 5 bases and J by 1 base, with 8 bases left in between. Here the CDR3 DNA reads TGTGCCAGCAGCCCGGACACGAACACTGAAGCTTTCTTT. Residues: CASSPDTNTEAFF.

The chain is built from TRBV28 and TRBJ2-3; tentatively, D is TRBD2 (7 bases). The CDR3 contains 15 residues. V was shortened by 10 bases and J by 6 bases, with 23 bases between the two germline ends. Germline CDR1 MDHEN, CDR2 SYDVKM. CDR3 sequence reads: CATHRRGGAWDTQYF. Here the CDR3 DNA reads TGTGCCACCCATCGACGTGGGGGGGCGTGGGATACGCAGTATTTT.

In this sample, this clone turned up a few times. The chain couples TRBV9 to TRBJ2-3; D is uncertain. Trimming removed 4 bases at V and 4 bases at J, with 10 bases between. The germline gives CDR1 SGDLS, CDR2 YYNGEE. The CDR3 is 13 residues long. The CDR3 loop reads CASSLEVPDTQYF. The CDR3 bases are TGTGCCAGCAGCCTCGAGGTTCCAGATACGCAGTATTTT.